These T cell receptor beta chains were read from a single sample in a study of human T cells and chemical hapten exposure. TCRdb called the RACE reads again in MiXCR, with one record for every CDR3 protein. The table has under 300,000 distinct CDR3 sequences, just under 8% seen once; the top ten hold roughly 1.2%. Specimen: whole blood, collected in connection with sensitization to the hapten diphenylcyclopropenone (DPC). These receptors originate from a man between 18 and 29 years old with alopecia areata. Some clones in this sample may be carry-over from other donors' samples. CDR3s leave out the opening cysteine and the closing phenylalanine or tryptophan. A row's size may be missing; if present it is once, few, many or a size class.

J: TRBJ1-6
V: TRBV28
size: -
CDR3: ASSLGQGVYNSPLH

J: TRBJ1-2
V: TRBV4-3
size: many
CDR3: ASSQDPDGSYGYT

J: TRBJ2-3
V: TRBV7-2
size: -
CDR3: ASRLAGKDTQY

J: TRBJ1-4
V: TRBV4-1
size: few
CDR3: ASSPYKGTDNEKLF

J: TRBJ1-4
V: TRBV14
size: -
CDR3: ASSQDPRGPVEKLF

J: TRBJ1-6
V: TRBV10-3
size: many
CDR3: AIRATDSPESPLH

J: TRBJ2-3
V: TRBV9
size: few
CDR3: ASSVGGTSGNTDTQY

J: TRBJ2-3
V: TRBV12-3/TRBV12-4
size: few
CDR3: ASSFYGTFSTDTQY

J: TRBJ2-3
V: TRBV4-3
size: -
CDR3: ASSQDRWSLSTDTQY

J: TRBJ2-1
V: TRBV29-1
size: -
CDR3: SVEGPLVNEQF

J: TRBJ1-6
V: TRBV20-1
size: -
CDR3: SARGRALSPLH

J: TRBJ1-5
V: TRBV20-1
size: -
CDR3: SASAAVNQPQH

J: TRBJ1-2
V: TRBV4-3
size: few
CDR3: ASSQVGQGLRMGDT

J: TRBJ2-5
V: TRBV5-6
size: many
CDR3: ASSLTKETQY

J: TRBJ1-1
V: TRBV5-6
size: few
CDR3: ASSLTMGRSPEAF

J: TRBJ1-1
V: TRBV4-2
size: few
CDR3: ASSQEGGGREAF

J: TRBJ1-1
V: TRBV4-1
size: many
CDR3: ASSPLGIANTEAF

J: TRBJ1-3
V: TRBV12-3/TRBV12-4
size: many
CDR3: ASREGAPGNTIY

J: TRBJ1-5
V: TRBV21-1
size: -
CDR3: ASRGGTYSNQPQH

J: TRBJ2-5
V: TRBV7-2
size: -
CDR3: ASSFVTDQETQY

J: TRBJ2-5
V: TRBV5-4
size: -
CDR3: ASSWYGTGEETQY

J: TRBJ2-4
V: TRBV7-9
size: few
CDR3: ASVEGGYDIQY